This TCR beta chain was obtained from a study of PD-1 blockade in classical Hodgkin lymphoma. Each patient experienced a relapse that followed autologous stem cell transplantation, and brentuximab vedotin exposure varied. Thawed PBMCs underwent magnetic negative selection to yield purified CD4+ T cells. Some clones are missing from TCRdb's copy, which holds only in-frame ones; the method was immunoSEQ multiplex PCR. The repertoire holds more than 25,000 clones, with around 86% as singletons. The origin of this receptor is a human donor with classical Hodgkin lymphoma. The sample was CD4+ T cells from blood, taken at baseline.

The CDR3 region has the DNA TGTGCCATCAGTGGCCGCGTTGCGATCACCTACAATGAGCAGTTCTTC. Amino acids: CAISGRVAITYNEQFF. J is TRBJ2-1 and V is TRBV10-3; D is unresolved. V shed 4 bases and J shed 2 bases, with 15 bases lying between them. From germline, CDR1 is ENHRY and CDR2 SYGVKD. This CDR3 is built from 16 residues.